This T cell receptor (beta chain) was sequenced in a study of shared clonotypes between healthy human individuals. Germline V gene lookup returns CDR1 MDHEN and CDR2 SYDVKM. CDR3 length: 11 amino acids. The ends were cut back, 8 bases at V and 9 bases at J, with 11 bases in the middle. Profiling relied on immunoSEQ multiplex PCR, and the TCRdb table lists in-frame clones only, not all of them. This table holds about 2.4 million clones, roughly 92% found once. V gene TRBV28 combines with J gene TRBJ1-5; D remains unclear. The clonotype originates from a young man in good health. Sequenced input: naive CD4+ T cells sorted from blood. Subset defined: CD45RA+ positively selected. This chain's CDR3 is CASRKEGPQHF. For the CDR3, the DNA is TGTGCCAGCCGTAAGGAGGGGCCCCAGCATTTT.